The 5 T cell receptor beta chains reported below all come from one sample, sequenced in a study of blood T cell repertoires in COVID-19. Data came from immunoSEQ multiplex PCR; TCRdb stores just in-frame clones and leaves some out. Of about 230,000 clones detected, approximately 84% appear once; the ten largest clones hold 11%. The specimen was peripheral blood. The receptor set was obtained from a man between 45 and 60 years old with COVID-19, enrolled during active disease.

The CDR3, as DNA: TGTGCCAGCAGCCCACAGCCAAATCAGCCCCAGCATTTT. It codes for CASSPQPNQPQHF. The chain couples TRBV11-1 to TRBJ1-5, with D unclear. Germline CDR1 is SGHAT and CDR2 is FQDESV (reference sequence). This CDR3 region has 13 residues. V lost 5 bases to trimming and J lost 4 bases, with 9 bases between them.

This sequence joins TRBV18 and TRBJ2-7; 8 nucleotides match TRBD1. Germline V CDR1 and CDR2: KGHSH, LQKENI. Germline trimming cut 4 bases from V and 1 base from J; bases unmatched to any gene: 3. CDR3 size: 14 residues. The CDR3 reads CASSRGQVSYEQYF. CDR3 nucleotide sequence: TGTGCCAGCTCACGGGGACAGGTTTCCTACGAGCAGTACTTC.

The gene calls are TRBV9 and TRBJ2-3, with 8 nucleotides matching TRBD2. The V and J ends lost 3 bases and 4 bases, in that order; junction bases with no gene match: 7. CDR3 length equals 15 residues. CDR1 is SGDLS and CDR2 is YYNGEE in the germline V gene. The CDR3 is CASSGSGGAADTQYF. CDR3 DNA: TGTGCCAGCAGCGGGAGCGGGGGCGCGGCAGATACGCAGTATTTT.

In DNA form, the CDR3 reads TGCGCCAGCAGCTTGAAGGCGGGGGAGTCCTACAATGAGCAGTTCTTC. It yields the protein CASSLKAGESYNEQFF. J is TRBJ2-1 and V is TRBV5-1, with 7 nucleotides matching TRBD2. The CDR3 has 16 residues. From germline, CDR1 is SGHRS and CDR2 YFSETQ. V shed 1 base and J 1 base; nucleotides not matched to a gene: 5. The full variable domain, in which reference TRBV5-1 and TRBJ2-1 provide the parts outside the CDR3, is KAGVTQTPRYLIKTRGQQVTLSCSPISGHRSVSWYQQTPGQGLQFLFEYFSETQRNKGNFPGRFSGRQFSNSRSEMNVSTLELGDSALYLCASSLKAGESYNEQFFGPGTRLTVL.

This clone appeared once. This sequence joins TRBV19 and TRBJ2-4; TRBD1 aligns across 9 bases. Looked up from germline, CDR1 is LNHDA and CDR2 is SQIVND (reference sequence). The CDR3 contains 19 residues. J was trimmed by 2 bases and V by 2 bases; bases with no gene match: 13. The CDR3 is CASSISGTGMAFTKNIQYF. For the CDR3, the DNA is TGTGCCAGTAGTATATCCGGGACAGGGATGGCCTTTACCAAAAACATTCAGTACTTC.